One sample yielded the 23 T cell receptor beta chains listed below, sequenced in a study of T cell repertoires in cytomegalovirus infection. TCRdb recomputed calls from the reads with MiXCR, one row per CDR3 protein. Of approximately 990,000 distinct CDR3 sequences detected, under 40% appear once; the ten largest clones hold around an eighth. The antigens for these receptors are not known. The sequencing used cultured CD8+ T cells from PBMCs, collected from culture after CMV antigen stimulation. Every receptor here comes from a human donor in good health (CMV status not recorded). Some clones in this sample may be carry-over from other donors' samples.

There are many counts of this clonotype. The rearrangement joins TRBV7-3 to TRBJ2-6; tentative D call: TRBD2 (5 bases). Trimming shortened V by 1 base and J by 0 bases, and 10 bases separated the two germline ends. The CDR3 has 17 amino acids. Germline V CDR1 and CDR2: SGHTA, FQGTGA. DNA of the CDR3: TGTGCCAGCAGCTTAAGTCCGGGATTCTCTGGGGCCAACGTCCTGACTTTC. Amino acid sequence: CASSLSPGFSGANVLTF.

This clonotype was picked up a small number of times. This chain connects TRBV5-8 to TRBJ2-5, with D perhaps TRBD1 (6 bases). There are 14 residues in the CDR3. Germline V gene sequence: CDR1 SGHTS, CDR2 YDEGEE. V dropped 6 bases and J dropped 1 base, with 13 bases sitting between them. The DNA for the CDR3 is TGTGCCAGCACCATCCGGGACATCCAAGAGACCCAGTACTTC. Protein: CASTIRDIQETQYF.

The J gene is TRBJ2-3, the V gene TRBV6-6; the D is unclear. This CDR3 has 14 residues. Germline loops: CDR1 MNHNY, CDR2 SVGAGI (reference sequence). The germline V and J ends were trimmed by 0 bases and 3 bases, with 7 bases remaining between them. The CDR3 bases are TGTGCCAGCAGTTACTCAAGGGTGACAGATACGCAGTATTTT. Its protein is CASSYSRVTDTQYF.

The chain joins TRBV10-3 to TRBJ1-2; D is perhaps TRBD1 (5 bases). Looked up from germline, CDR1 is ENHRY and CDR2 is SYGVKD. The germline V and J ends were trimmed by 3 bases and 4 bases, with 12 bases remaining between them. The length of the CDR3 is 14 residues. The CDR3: CAISDFDSLYGYTF. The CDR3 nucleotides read TGTGCCATCAGTGACTTCGACAGTCTCTATGGCTACACCTTC.

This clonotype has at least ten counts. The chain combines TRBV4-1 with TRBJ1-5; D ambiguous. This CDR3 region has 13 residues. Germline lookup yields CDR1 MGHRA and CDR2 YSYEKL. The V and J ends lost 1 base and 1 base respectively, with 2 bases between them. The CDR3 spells CASSQVSNQPQHF. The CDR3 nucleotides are TGCGCCAGCAGCCAAGTAAGCAATCAGCCCCAGCATTTT.

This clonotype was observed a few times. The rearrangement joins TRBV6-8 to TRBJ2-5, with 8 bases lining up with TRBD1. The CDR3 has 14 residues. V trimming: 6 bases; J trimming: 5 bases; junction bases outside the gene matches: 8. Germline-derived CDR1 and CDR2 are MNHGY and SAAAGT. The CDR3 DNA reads TGTGCCAGCAGAGGGGGACAGGTCTGGGAGACCCAGTACTTC. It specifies CASRGGQVWETQYF.

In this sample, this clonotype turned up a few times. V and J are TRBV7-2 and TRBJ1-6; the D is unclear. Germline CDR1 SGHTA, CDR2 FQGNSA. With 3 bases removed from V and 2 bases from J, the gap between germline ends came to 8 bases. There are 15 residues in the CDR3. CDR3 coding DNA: TGTGCCAGCAGCTTCGTCGCACCCTATAATTCACCCCTCCACTTT. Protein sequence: CASSFVAPYNSPLHF.

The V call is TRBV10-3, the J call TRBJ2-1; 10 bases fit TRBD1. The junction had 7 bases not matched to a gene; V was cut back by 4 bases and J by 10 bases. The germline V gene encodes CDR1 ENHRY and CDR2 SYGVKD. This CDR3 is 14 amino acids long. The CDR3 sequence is CAISGQGAGVEQFF. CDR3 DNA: TGTGCCATCAGTGGACAGGGGGCGGGAGTGGAGCAGTTCTTC.

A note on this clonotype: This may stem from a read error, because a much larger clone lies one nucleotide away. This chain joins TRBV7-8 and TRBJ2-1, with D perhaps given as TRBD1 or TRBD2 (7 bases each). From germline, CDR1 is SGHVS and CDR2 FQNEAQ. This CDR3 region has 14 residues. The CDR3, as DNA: TGTGCCAACAGCTCCCATCCAGGGGGGGATGAGCAGTTCTTC. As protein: CANSSHPGGDEQFF.

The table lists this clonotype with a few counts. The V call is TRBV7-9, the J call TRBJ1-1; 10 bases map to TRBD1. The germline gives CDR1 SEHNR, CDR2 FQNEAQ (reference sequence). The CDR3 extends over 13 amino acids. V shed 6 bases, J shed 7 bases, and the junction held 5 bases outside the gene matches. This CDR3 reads CASRGTGEIEAFF. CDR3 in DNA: TGTGCCAGCAGGGGGACAGGGGAAATTGAAGCTTTCTTT. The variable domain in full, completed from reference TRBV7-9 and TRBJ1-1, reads DTGVSQNPRHKITKRGQNVTFRCDPISEHNRLYWYRQTLGQGPEFLTYFQNEAQLEKSRLLSDRFSAERPKGSFSTLEIQRTEQGDSAMYLCASRGTGEIEAFFGQGTRLTVV.

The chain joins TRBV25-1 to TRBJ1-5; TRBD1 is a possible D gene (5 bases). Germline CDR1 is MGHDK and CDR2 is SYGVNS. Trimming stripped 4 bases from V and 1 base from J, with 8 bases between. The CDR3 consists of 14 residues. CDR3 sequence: CASSARVSNQPQHF. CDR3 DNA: TGTGCCAGCAGTGCCAGGGTGAGCAATCAGCCCCAGCATTTT.

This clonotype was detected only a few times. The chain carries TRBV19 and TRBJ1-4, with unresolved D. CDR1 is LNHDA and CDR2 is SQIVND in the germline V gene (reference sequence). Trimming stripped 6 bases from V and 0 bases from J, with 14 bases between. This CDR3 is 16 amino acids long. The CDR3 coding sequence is TGTGCCAGTAGCGATGGACGGATAGCAACTAATGAAAAACTGTTTTTT. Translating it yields CASSDGRIATNEKLFF.

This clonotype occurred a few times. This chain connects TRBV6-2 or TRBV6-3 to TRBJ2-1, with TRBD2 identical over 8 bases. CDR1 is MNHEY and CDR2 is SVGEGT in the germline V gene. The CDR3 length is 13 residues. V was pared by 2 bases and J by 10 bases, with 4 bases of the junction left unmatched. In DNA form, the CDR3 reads TGTGCCAGCAGTTACACTCTAGCGGGCGAGCAGTTCTTC. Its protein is CASSYTLAGEQFF.

The CDR3 region has the DNA TGTGCCAGCGCACCCGGGACAGCCCGCTACAATGAGCAGTTCTTC. It codes for CASAPGTARYNEQFF. The chain joins TRBV6-2 or TRBV6-3 to TRBJ2-1; 7 nucleotides line up with TRBD1. The CDR3 contains 15 residues. Per germline, CDR1 MNHEY and CDR2 SVGEGT. V shed 8 bases, J shed 3 bases, and the junction held 10 bases outside the gene matches.

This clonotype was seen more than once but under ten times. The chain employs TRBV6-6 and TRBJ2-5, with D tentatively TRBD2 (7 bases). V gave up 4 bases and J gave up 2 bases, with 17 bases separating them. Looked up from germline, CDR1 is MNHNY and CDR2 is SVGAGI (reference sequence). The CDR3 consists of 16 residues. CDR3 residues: CASSWGGGDLQETQYF. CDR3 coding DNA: TGTGCCAGCAGTTGGGGGGGCGGGGATTTACAAGAGACCCAGTACTTC.

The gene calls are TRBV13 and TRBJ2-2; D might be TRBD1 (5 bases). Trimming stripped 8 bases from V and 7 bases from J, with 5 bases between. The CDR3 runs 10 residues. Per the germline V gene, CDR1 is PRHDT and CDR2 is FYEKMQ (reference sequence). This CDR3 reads CASQGGELFF. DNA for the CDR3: TGTGCCAGCCAGGGCGGGGAGCTGTTTTTT.

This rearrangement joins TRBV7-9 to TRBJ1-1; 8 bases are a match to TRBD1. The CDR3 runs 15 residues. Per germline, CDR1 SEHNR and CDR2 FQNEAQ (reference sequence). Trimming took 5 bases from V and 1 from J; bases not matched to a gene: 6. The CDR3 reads CASSNTRGQNTEAFF. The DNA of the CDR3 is TGTGCCAGCAGCAATACCAGGGGGCAGAACACTGAAGCTTTCTTT.

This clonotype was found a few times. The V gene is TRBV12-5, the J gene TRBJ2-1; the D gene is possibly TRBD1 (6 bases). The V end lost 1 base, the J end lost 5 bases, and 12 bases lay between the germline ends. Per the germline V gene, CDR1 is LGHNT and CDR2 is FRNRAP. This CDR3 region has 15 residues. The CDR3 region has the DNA TGTGCTAGTGGTTTGGCGCAGGGGTTGAACAATGAGCAGTTCTTC. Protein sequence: CASGLAQGLNNEQFF.

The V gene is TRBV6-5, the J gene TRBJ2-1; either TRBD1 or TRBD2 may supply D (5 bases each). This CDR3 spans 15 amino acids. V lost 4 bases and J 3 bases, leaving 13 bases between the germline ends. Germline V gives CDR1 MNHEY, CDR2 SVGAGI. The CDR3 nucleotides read TGTGCCAGCAGTTTGGGACCCTCCGACTACAATGAGCAGTTCTTC. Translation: CASSLGPSDYNEQFF.

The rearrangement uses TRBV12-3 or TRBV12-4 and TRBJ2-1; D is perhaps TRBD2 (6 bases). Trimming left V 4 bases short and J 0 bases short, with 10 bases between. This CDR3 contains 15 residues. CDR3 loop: CASSSSSVSYNEQFF. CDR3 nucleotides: TGTGCCAGCAGTTCCTCTAGCGTCTCCTACAATGAGCAGTTCTTC.

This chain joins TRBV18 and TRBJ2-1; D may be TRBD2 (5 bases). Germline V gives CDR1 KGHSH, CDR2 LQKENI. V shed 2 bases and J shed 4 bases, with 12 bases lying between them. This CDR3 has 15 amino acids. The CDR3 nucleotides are TGTGCCAGCTCACCAGGTCCCGGGGTATACAATGAGCAGTTCTTC. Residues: CASSPGPGVYNEQFF.

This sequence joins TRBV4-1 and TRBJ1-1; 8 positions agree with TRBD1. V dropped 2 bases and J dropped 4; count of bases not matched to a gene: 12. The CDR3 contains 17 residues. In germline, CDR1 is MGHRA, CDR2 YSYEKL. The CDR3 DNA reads TGCGCCAGCAGCCAACTCGTCCTAGGCACAGGGGGCACTGAAGCTTTCTTT. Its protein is CASSQLVLGTGGTEAFF.

As DNA, the CDR3 is TGTGCCAGCATCCTAGGGGGGGGCATCAATGAGCAGTTCTTC. This sequence encodes CASILGGGINEQFF. The chain combines TRBV12-3 or TRBV12-4 with TRBJ2-1, with a tentative D call TRBD2 (7 bases). The CDR3 runs 14 residues. V was shortened by 7 bases and J by 6 bases, with 16 bases between the two germline ends.